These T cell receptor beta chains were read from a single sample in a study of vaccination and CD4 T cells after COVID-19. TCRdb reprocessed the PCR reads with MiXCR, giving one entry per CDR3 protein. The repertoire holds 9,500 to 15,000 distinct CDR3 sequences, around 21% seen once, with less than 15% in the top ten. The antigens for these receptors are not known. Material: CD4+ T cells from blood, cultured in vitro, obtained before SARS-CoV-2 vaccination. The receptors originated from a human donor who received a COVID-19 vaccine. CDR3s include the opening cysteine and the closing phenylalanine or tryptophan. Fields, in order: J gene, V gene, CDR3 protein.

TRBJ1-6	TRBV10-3	CAISASSYNSPLHF
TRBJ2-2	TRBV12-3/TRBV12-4	CASSPRQSNTGELFF
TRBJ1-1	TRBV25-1	CASREELNTEAFF
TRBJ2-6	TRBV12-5	CASASAQTGLRPGANVLTF
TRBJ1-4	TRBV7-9	CASSVYREPGQEKLFF
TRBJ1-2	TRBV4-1	CASSHNQGVNYGYTF
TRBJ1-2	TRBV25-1	CASSGSGGADGYTF
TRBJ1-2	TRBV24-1	CTTPGRGPSYYGYTF
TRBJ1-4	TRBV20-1	CSAREGTGGRLEDEKLFF
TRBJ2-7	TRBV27	CASSRGTIGNEQYF